This T cell receptor (beta chain) originates from a study of beta chain features in type 1 diabetes. General study points: The analysis here could not establish whether HLA type shapes TCRB rearrangement.

V was shortened by 6 bases and J by 8 bases, with 19 bases between the two germline ends. This CDR3 comprises 14 residues. The germline V gene has CDR1 SNHLY and CDR2 FYNNEI. Of note for this clone: As yet, its antigen is unknown.

CD4+ cells of the naive, central memory, regulatory and stem cell-like memory types were sorted via CD45RO/CCR7/CD25/CD127/CD95/CD27. The authors reverse transcribed all of the isolated RNA, so sequencing captured expressed TCRB transcripts. Assay used: immunoSEQ multiplex PCR; TCRdb lists only in-frame clones, some missing. The sample holds around 250,000 clones, over 65% seen once. The chain has TRBV2 and TRBJ1-2; tentative D call: TRBD1 (6 bases). This sequence originates from a man aged 25-40 years in good health. What was sequenced was naive CD4+ T cells from blood. Here the CDR3 DNA reads TGTGCCAGCAGCCGTGGACAGATGAATGAAGGCTACACCTTC. It specifies CASSRGQMNEGYTF.